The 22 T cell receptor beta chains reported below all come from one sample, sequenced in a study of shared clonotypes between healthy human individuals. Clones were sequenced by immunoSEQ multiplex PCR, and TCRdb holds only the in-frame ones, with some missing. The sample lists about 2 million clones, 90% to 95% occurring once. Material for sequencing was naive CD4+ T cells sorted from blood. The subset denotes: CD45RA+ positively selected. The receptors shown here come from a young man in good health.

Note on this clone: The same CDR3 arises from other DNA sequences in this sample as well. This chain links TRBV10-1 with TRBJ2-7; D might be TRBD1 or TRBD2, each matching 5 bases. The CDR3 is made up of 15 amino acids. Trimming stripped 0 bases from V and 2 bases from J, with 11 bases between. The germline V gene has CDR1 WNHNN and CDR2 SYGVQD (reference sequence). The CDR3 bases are TGCGCCAGCAGTGAGTCGAGGGACCGCGCCTACGAGCAGTACTTC. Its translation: CASSESRDRAYEQYF.

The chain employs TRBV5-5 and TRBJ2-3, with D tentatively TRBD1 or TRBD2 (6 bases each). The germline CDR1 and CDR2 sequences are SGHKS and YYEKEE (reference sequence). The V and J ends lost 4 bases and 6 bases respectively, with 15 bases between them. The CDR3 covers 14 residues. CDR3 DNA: TGTGCCAGCAGCCCTGGGGGGCCCTCGGATACGCAGTATTTT. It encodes CASSPGGPSDTQYF. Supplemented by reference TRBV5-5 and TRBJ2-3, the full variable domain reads DAGVTQSPTHLIKTRGQQVTLRCSPISGHKSVSWYQQVLGQGPQFIFQYYEKEERGRGNFPDRFSARQFPNYSSELNVNALLLGDSALYLCASSPGGPSDTQYFGPGTRLTVL.

The chain's CDR3 is CASSPPGKGQAFF. The CDR3 DNA reads TGTGCCAGCAGTCCACCAGGCAAGGGGCAAGCTTTCTTT. The V and J genes are TRBV6-5 and TRBJ1-1; D is possibly TRBD1 (5 bases). The germline V gene has CDR1 MNHEY and CDR2 SVGAGI. Trimming took 5 bases from V and 9 from J, leaving 16 bases between them. This CDR3 is 13 amino acids long.

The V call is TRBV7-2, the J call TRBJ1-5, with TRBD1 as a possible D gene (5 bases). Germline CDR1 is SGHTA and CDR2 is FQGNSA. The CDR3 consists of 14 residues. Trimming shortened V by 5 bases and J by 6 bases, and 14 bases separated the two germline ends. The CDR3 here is CASSPGTAGQPQHF. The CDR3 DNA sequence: TGTGCCAGCAGCCCAGGGACGGCGGGTCAGCCCCAGCATTTT.

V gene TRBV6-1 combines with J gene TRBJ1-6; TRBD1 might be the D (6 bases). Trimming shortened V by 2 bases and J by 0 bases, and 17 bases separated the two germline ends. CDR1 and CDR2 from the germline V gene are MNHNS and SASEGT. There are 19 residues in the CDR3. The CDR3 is CASSERGGRLPSYNSPLHF. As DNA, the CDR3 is TGTGCCAGCAGTGAAAGGGGGGGACGGTTACCCTCCTATAATTCACCCCTCCACTTT.

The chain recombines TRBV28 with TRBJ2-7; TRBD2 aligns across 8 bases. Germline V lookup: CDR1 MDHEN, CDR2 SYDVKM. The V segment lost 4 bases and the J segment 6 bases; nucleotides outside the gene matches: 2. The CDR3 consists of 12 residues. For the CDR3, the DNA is TGTGCCAGCAGTTCCCGGGAGGGCGAGCAGTACTTC. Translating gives CASSSREGEQYF.

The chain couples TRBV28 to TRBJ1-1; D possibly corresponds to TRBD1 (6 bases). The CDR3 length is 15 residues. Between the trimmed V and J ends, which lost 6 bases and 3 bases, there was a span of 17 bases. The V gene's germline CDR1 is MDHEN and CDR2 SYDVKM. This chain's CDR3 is CASSVQGFEDTEAFF. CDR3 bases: TGTGCCAGCAGCGTACAGGGTTTTGAGGACACTGAAGCTTTCTTT.

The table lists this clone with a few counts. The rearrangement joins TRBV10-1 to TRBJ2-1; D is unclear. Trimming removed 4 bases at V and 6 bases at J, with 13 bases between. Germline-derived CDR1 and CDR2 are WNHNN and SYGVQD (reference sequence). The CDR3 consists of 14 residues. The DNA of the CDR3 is TGCGCCAGCAGTGGGGTTAGGTGGTGCAATGAGCAGTTCTTC. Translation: CASSGVRWCNEQFF.

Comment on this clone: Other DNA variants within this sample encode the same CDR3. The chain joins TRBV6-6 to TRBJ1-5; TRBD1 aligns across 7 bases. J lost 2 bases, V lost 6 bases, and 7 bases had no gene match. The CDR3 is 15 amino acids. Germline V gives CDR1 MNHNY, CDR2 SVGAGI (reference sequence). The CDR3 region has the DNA TGTGCCAGCAGCCCAACAGGGGTCGGCAATCAGCCCCAGCATTTT. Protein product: CASSPTGVGNQPQHF.

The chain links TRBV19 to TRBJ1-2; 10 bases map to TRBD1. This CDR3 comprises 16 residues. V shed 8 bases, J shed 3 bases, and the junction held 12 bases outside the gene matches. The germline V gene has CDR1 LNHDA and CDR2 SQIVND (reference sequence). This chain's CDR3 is CASHRDRGFNHYGYTF. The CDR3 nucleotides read TGTGCCAGTCACCGGGACAGGGGATTCAACCACTATGGCTACACCTTC.

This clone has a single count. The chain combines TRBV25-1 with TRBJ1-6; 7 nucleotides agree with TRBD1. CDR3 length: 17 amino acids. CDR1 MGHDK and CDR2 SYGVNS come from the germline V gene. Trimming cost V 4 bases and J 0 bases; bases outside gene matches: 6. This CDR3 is CASSAGQHSSYNSPLHF. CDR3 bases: TGTGCCAGCAGTGCGGGACAGCATAGCTCCTATAATTCACCCCTCCACTTT.

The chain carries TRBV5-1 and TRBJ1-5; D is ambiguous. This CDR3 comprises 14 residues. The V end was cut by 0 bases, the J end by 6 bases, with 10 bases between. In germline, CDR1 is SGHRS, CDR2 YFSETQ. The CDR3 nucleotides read TGCGCCAGCAGCTTGGTTTCGGGAGGTCAGCCCCAGCATTTT. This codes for CASSLVSGGQPQHF.

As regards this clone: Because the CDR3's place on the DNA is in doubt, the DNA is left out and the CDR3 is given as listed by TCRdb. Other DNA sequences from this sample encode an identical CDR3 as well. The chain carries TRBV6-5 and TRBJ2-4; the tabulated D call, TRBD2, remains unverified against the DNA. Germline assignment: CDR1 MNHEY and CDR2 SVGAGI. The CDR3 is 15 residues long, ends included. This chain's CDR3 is CASSTSSLAKNIQYF.

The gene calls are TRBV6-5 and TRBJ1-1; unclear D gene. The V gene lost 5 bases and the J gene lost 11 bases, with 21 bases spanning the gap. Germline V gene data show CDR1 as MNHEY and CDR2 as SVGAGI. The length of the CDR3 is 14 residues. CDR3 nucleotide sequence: TGTGCCAGCAGTCCTCCCGCCTTTCCCGGTAGGGCTTTCTTT. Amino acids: CASSPPAFPGRAFF.

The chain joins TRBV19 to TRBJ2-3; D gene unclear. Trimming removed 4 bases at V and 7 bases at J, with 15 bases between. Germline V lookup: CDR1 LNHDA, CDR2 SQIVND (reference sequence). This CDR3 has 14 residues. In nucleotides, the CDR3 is TGTGCCAGTAGTAGGCCTGGGGTCCGAAATACGCAGTATTTT. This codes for CASSRPGVRNTQYF.

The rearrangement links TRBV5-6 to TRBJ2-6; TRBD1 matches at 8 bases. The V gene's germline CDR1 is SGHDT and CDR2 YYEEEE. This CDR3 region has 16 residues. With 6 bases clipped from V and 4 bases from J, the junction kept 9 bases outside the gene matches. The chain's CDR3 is CASNSQGAGGANVLTF. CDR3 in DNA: TGTGCCAGCAACAGTCAGGGGGCGGGCGGGGCCAACGTCCTGACTTTC.

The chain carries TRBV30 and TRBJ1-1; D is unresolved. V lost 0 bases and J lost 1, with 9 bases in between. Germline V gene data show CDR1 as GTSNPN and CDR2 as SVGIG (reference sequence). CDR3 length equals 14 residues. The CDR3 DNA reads TGTGCCTGGAGTGTACTGATTGGGAACACTGAAGCTTTCTTT. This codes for CAWSVLIGNTEAFF. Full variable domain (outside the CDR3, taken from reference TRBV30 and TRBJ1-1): SQTIHQWPATLVQPVGSPLSLECTVEGTSNPNLYWYRQAAGRGLQLLFYSVGIGQISSEVPQNLSASRPQDRQFILSSKKLLLSDSGFYLCAWSVLIGNTEAFFGQGTRLTVV.

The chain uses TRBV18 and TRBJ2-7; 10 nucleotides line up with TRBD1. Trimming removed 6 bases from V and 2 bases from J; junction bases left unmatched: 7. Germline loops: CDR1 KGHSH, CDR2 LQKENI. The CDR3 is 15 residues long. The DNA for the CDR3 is TGTGCCAGCTCCAACCGGGACAGGGGAACCTACGAGCAGTACTTC. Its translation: CASSNRDRGTYEQYF.

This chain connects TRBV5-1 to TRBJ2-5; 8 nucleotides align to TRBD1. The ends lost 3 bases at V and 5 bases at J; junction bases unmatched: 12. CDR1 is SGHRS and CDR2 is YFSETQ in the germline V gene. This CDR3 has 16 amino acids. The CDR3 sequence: CASSSLGRGLRETQYF. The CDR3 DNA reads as TGCGCCAGCAGCTCGCTGGGCAGGGGGCTCCGGGAGACCCAGTACTTC. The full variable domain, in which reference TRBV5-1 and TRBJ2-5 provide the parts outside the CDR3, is KAGVTQTPRYLIKTRGQQVTLSCSPISGHRSVSWYQQTPGQGLQFLFEYFSETQRNKGNFPGRFSGRQFSNSRSEMNVSTLELGDSALYLCASSSLGRGLRETQYFGPGTRLLVL.

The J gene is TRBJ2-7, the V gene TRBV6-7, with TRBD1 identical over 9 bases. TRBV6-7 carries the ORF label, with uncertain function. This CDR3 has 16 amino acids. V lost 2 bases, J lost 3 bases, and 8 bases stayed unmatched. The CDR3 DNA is TGTGCCAGCAGTTACCCACGGGACAGGGCCGGCTACGAGCAGTACTTC. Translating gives CASSYPRDRAGYEQYF.

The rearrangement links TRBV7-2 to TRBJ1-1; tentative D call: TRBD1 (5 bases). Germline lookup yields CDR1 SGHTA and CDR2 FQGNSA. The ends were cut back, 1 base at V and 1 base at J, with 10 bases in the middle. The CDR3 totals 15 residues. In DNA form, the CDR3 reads TGTGCCAGCAGCTTAGTTTCCGGGGCGAACACTGAAGCTTTCTTT. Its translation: CASSLVSGANTEAFF.

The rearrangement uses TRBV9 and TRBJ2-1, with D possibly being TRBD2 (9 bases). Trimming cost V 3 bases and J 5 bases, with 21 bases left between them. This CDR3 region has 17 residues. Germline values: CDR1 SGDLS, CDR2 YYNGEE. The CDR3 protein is CASSGGLLAGQDNEQFF. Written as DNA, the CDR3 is TGTGCCAGCAGCGGAGGACTGCTAGCGGGACAGGACAATGAGCAGTTCTTC.